What follows are 5 T cell receptor beta chains derived from one specimen sequenced in a study of CD8 T cells in ankylosing spondylitis. In TCRdb, the 5' RACE reads were re-called with MiXCR into one record per CDR3 protein. The table includes some 200,000 distinct CDR3 sequences, 9.5% to 15% detected once. Sequenced material: blood, either unsorted or a sorted T cell fraction (not recorded which). These receptors were collected from a male donor with ankylosing spondylitis or in good health (not recorded which).

The genes are TRBV6-1 and TRBJ2-5, with D unresolved. The V and J ends lost 6 bases and 0 bases respectively, with 11 bases between them. The V gene's germline CDR1 is MNHNS and CDR2 SASEGT. This CDR3 has 14 residues. The CDR3, as DNA: TGTGCCAGCAGCCAACTCCTGTACCAAGAGACCCAGTACTTC. Translated: CASSQLLYQETQYF.

This chain joins TRBV4-1 and TRBJ2-5; D gene uncertain. The CDR3 runs 16 residues. CDR1 MGHRA and CDR2 YSYEKL come from the germline V gene. Deletions cut 5 bases from V and 0 bases from J, with 16 bases between. The CDR3 here is CASSFLPSTNQETQYF. The CDR3 bases are TGCGCCAGCAGCTTTCTTCCCAGCACCAACCAAGAGACCCAGTACTTC.

The V and J genes are TRBV29-1 and TRBJ2-7; no clear D gene. Germline V gene data show CDR1 as SQVTM and CDR2 as ANQGSEA. The V and J ends lost 6 bases and 3 bases respectively, with 15 bases between them. The CDR3 is 13 amino acids. The CDR3 protein is CSVRGARSYEQYF. The CDR3 nucleotides read TGCAGCGTCCGAGGTGCTAGAAGCTACGAGCAGTACTTC.

This clonotype was counted a few times. The V call is TRBV5-6, the J call TRBJ2-3, with D unresolved. The CDR3 length is 18 residues. Germline values: CDR1 SGHDT, CDR2 YYEEEE. V was cut by 0 bases and J by 4 bases, with 21 bases left in between. CDR3 DNA: TGTGCCAGCAGCTTGGCTGGACGGAGCCCTCTCTTCCCAGATACGCAGTATTTT. Amino acid sequence: CASSLAGRSPLFPDTQYF.

This clonotype was picked up a small number of times. V and J are TRBV21-1 and TRBJ2-7; TRBD2 is the table's D call, not checked against the DNA. TRBV21-1 is a known pseudogene. This CDR3 contains 17 residues. The DNA for the CDR3 is TGTGCCAGCAGCCTAACAATTGGTGCGGGAGGGCCCTACGAGCAGTACTTC. Its translation is CASSLTIGAGGPYEQYF.